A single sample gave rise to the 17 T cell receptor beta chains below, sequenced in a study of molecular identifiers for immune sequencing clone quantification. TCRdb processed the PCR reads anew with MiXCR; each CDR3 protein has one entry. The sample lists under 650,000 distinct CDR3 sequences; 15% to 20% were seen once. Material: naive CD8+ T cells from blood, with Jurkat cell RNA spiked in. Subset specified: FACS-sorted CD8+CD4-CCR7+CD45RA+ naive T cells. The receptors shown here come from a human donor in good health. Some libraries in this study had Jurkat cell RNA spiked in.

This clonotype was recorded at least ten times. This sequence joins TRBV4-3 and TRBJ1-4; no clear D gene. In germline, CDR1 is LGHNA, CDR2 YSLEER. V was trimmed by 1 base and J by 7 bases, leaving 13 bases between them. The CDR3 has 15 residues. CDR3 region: CASSQAASYPEKLFF. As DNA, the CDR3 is TGCGCCAGCAGCCAAGCGGCCAGTTACCCTGAAAAACTGTTTTTT.

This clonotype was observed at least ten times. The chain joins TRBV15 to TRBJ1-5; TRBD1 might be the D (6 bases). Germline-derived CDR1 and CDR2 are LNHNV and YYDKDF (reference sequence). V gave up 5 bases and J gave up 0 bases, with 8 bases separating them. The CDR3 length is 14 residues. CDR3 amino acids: CATSQDSSNQPQHF. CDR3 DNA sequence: TGTGCCACCAGCCAGGACAGTAGCAATCAGCCCCAGCATTTT.

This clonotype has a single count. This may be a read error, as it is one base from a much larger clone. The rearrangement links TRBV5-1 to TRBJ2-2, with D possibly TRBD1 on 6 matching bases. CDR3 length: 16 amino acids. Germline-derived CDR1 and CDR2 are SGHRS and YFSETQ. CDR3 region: CASSFTGPANTRELFF. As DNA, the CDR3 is TGCGCCAGCAGCTTTACAGGGCCCGCGAACACCCGGGAGCTGTTTTTT. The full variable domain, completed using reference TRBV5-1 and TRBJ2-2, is KAGVTQTPRYLIKTRGQQVTLSCSPISGHRSVSWYQQTPGQGLQFLFEYFSETQRNKGNFPGRFSGRQFSNSRSEMNVSTLELGDSALYLCASSFTGPANTRELFFGEGSRLTVL.

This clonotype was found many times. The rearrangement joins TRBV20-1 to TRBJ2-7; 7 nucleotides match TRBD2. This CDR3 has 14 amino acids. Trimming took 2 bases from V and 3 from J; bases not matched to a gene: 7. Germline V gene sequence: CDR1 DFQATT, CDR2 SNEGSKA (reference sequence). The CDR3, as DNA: TGCAGTGCTAGACCTCCGGGGAGGGACTACGAGCAGTACTTC. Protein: CSARPPGRDYEQYF.

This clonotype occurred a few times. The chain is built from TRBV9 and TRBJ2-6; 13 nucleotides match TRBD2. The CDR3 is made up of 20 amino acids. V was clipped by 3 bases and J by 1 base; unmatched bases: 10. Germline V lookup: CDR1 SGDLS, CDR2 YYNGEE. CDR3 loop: CASSGSGTSGIVSGANVLTF. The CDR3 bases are TGTGCCAGCAGCGGGTCCGGGACTAGCGGGATTGTGTCTGGGGCCAACGTCCTGACTTTC.

The CDR3 spells CASSEVRDNEQFF. The CDR3 DNA reads as TGTGCCAGCAGTGAAGTCAGAGACAATGAGCAGTTCTTC. This chain links TRBV2 with TRBJ2-1; unclear D gene. This CDR3 contains 13 residues. Germline V lookup: CDR1 SNHLY, CDR2 FYNNEI. V was shortened by 1 base and J by 5 bases, with 6 bases between the two germline ends.

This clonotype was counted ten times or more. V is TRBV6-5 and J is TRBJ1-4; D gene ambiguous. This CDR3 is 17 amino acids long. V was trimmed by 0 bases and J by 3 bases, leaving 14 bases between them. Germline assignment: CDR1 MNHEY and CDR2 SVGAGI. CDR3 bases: TGTGCCAGCAGTTACTCGAGTAGCGGGAACCCTAATGAAAAACTGTTTTTT. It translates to CASSYSSSGNPNEKLFF.

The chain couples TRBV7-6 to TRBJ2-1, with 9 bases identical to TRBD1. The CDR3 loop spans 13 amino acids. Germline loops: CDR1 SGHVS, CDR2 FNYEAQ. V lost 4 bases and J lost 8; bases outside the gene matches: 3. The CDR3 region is CASSWTGVDEQFF. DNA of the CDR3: TGTGCCAGCAGCTGGACAGGGGTCGATGAGCAGTTCTTC.

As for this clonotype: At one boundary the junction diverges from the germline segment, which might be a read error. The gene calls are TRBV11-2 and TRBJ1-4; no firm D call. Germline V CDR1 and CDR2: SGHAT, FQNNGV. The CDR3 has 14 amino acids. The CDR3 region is CASSLAVGALRLVF. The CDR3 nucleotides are TGTGCCAGCAGCTTAGCGGTAGGAGCTTTGCGACTGGTTTTT.

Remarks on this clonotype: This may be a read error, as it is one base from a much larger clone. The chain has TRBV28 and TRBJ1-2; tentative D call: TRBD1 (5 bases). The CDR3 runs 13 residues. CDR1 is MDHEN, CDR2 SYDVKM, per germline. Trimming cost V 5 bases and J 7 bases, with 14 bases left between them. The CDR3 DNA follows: TGTGCCAGCAGTCCGGGACGTACGCTTGGCTACACCTTC. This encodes CASSPGRTLGYTF.

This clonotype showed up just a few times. CDR3 in DNA: TGTGCCACCAGCAGAGATCGAGCTAACTATGGCTACACCTTC. It translates to CATSRDRANYGYTF. The chain recombines TRBV15 with TRBJ1-2; D remains ambiguous. Germline values: CDR1 LNHNV, CDR2 YYDKDF (reference sequence). The CDR3 loop spans 14 amino acids. Between the trimmed V and J ends, which lost 0 bases and 0 bases, there was a span of 5 bases.

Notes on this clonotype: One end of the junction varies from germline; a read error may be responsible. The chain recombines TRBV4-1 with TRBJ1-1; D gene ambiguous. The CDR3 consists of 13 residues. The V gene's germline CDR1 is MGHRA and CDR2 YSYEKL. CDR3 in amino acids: CASSQRMSTEAFF. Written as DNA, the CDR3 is TGCGCCAGCAGCCAAAGGATGAGCACTGAGGCTTTCTTT.

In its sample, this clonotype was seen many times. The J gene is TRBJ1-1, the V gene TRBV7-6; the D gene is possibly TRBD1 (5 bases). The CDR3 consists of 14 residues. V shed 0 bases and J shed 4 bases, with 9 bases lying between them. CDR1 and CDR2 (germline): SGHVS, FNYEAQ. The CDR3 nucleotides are TGTGCCAGCAGCTTAGCGGCAGGGAGCACTGAAGCTTTCTTT. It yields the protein CASSLAAGSTEAFF.

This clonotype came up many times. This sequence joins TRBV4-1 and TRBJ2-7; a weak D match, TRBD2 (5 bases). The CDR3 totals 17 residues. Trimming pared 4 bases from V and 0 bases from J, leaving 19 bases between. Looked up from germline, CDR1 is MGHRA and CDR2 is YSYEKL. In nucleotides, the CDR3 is TGCGCCAGCAGCCCGACGAACCGGGAACCCAGCTCCTACGAGCAGTACTTC. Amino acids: CASSPTNREPSSYEQYF.

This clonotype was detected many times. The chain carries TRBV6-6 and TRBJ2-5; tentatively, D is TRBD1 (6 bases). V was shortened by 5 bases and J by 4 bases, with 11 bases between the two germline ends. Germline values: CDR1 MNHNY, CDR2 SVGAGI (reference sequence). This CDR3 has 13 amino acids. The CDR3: CASSNRVGETQYF. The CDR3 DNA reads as TGTGCCAGCAGTAACAGGGTTGGAGAGACCCAGTACTTC.

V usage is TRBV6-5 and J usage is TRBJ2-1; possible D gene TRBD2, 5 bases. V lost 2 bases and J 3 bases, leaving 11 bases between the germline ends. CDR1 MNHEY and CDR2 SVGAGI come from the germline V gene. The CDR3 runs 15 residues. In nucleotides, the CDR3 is TGTGCCAGCAGTTACAGCTGGGAGCGCTACAATGAGCAGTTCTTC. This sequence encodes CASSYSWERYNEQFF.

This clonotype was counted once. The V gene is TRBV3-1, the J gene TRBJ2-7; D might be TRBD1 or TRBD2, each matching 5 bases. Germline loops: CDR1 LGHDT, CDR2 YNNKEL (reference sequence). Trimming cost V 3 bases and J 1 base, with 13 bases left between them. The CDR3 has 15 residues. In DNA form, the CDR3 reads TGTGCCAGCAGCCACTTCCGGGACCGATCCTACGAGCAGTACTTC. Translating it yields CASSHFRDRSYEQYF.